This T cell receptor (beta chain) derives from a study of blood T cell repertoires in COVID-19. Clinical history reported by participants formed the basis on which cohorts were assigned. Donors in Cohort 3 who had recovered were those with two negative PCRs, healthcare professional clearance, or resolution of their symptoms. Per the study methods: Reference gene primers were amplified, and this amplification served to estimate nucleated cell counts. Libraries were prepared by immunoSEQ multiplex PCR; TCRdb keeps only in-frame clonotypes and omits some of them. Clonal size and the V and J genes are those of that table, whereas D and trimming came from the DNA. This repertoire shows approximately 150,000 clones, about 79% found once; its top ten account for roughly 15%. The germline gives CDR1 LGHNA, CDR2 YNFKEQ. With 1 base removed from V and 3 bases from J, the gap between germline ends came to 10 bases. The CDR3 runs 15 residues.

The sequence was obtained from a man between 45 and 60 years old who had recovered from COVID-19. V is TRBV4-2 and J is TRBJ2-1; tentative D call: TRBD2 (6 bases). The sequencing sample was made of PBMCs or T cells enriched from blood (not recorded which). CDR3 loop: CASSQGLADYNEQFF. The CDR3 DNA is TGTGCCAGCAGCCAAGGGTTAGCGGACTACAATGAGCAGTTCTTC.